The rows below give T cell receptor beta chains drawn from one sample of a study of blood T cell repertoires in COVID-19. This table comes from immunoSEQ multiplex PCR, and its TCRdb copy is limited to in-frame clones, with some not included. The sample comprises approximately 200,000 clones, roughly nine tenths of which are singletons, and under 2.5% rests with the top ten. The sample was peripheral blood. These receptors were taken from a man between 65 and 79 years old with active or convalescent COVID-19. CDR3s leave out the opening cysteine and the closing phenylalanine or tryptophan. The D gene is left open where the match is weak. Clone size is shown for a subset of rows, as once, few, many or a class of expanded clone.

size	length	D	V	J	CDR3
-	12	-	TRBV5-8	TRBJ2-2	ASRKNRNTGELF
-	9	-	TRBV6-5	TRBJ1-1	ASSLGTRAF
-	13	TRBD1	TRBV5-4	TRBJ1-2	ASTRTGSGDNGYT
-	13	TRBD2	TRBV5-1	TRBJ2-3	ASSFPGLGTDTQY
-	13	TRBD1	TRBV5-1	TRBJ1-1	ASSVRQGPFTEAF
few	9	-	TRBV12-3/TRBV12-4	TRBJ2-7	ASSSFYEQY
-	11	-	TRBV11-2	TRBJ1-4	ASSPSMGGKLF
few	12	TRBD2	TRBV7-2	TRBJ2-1	ASSRTSGGTHQF
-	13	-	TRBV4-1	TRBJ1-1	ASSQVQGMNTEAF
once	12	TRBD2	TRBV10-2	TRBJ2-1	ASMGVSGSNEQF
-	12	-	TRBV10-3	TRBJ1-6	AISETVVNSPLH
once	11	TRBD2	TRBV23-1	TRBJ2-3	ARTSGGADTQY
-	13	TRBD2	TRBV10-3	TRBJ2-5	AISDQRGGGETQY
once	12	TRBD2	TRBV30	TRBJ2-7	AWAYGGGTYEQY
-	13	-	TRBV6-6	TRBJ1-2	ASSHDGGANYGYT
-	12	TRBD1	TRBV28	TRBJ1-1	ASSSAGTVNEAF
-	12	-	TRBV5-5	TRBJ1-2	ASSLISSPIGYT
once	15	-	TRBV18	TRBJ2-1	ASSPQLGSSSYNEQF
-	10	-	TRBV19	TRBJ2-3	ASSPGADTQY
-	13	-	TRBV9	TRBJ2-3	ASSAQGIGHDTQY
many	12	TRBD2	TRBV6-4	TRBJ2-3	ASSASGGADTQY
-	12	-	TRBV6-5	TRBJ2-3	ASSYGGATDTQY
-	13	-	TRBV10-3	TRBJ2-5	ASSLEGRNQETQY
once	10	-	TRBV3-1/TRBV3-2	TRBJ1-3	ASSQDRGTIY
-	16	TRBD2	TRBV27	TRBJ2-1	ASSLSPLLAGDRNEQF
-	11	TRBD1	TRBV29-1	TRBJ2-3	SVGTGATDTQY
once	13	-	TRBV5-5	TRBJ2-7	ASSFLAEGGYEQY
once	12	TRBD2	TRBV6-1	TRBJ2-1	ASSLAGGNNEQF
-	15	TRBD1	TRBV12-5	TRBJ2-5	ASGLSHGPGQGGTQY
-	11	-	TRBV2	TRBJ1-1	ASRLQVNTEAF
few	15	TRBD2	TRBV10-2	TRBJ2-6	ASSEGGGSSGANVLT
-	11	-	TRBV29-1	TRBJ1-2	SVAEVTGLGYT
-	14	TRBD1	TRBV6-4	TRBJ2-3	ASSSSGTGYTDTQY
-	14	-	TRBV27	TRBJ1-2	ASSTTNPGPGYGYT
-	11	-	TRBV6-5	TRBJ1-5	ASRQNSNQPQH
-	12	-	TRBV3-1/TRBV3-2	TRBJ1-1	ASSQKHGNTEAF
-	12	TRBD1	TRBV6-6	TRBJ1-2	ASRPSQGAYGYT
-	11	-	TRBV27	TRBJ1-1	ASSPKDRIEAF
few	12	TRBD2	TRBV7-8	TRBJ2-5	ASSLMTSGETQY
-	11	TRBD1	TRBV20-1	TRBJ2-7	SASRGQASEQY
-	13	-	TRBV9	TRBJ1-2	ASSVGGGGANGYT
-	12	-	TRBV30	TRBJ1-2	AWSTEAARYGYT
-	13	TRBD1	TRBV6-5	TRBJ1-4	ATRDRVTTNEKLF
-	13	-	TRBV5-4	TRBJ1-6	ASSLEADSHSPLH
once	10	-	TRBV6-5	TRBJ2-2	ASKGGTGELF
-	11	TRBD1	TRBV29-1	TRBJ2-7	SATRTGYHEQY
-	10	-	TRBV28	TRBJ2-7	ASSWRGGLQY
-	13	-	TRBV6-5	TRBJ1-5	ASSPVYPSNQPQH
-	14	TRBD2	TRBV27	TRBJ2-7	ASAGLAGGPPYEQY
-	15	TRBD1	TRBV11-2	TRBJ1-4	ASSAGQGRATNEKLF
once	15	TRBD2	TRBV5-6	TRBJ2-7	ASSGGLAGTHSYEQY
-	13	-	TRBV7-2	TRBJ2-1	ASSLAAGYYNEQF
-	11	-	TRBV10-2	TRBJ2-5	ASSAGVAETQY
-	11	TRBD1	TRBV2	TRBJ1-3	ASRETGIGTIY
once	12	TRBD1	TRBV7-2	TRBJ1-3	ASRTGGTGNTIY
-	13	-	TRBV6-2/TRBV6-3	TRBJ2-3	ASSYSTRNTDTQY
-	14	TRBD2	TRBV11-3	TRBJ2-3	ASSLLAGGPTDTQY
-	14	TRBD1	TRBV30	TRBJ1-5	AWSPFGGQVNQPQH
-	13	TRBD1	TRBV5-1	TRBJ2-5	ASSLGTGLKETQY
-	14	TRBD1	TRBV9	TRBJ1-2	ASSVFGTGLGYGYT